This TCR beta chain was captured by sequencing in a study of CD8+ T cells in alopecia areata. Germline assignment: CDR1 SGHTA and CDR2 FQGNSA. The V end lost 1 base, the J end lost 4 bases, and 13 bases lay between the germline ends. This CDR3 region has 15 residues. After isolation, RNA underwent reverse transcription to generate cDNA as the sequencing template. The assay was immunoSEQ multiplex PCR, and TCRdb's table has in-frame clones only and misses some. The sample lists over 150,000 clones, roughly three fifths occurring once. Treatment reported: oral pan-JAK inhibitor, 5-10 mg twice daily. V gene TRBV7-2 combines with J gene TRBJ2-5, with D perhaps assigned TRBD1 or TRBD2 (6 bases each). This receptor was obtained from a human donor with alopecia areata. Sequencing was performed on CD8+ T cells sorted from blood, taken at week 24, from a patient treated with tofacitinib. CDR3 sequence reads: CASSLGGALIETQYF. The CDR3 DNA reads as TGTGCCAGCAGCTTAGGGGGGGCCCTTATAGAGACCCAGTACTTC.